This TCR beta chain was profiled in a study of OX40 agonist ivuxolimab in advanced cancers. On the study more broadly: Patients were given ivuxolimab, an antibody that agonizes OX40 (CD134).

Using immunoSEQ multiplex PCR, the repertoire was profiled, and TCRdb retains in-frame clones only, with some absent. Counted here are approximately 77,000 clones, over 80% occurring once; the ten biggest clones make up more than 1.5%. This clone was seen a single time. Its antigen is undetermined. Whole-study findings and limits: Averaging showed that CD8+ T cells had more expanded clones than CD4+ did. Nonresponders, in some cases, also had low normalized T-cell clonal expansion.

Trimming stripped 3 bases from V and 1 base from J, with 12 bases between. The CDR3 has 15 amino acids. Germline loops: CDR1 KGHSH, CDR2 LQKENI. This TCR derives from an adult with an advanced solid tumor such as melanoma, head and neck, liver or kidney cancer. The V gene is TRBV18, the J gene TRBJ1-1; D gene uncertain. Source: CD4+ or CD8+ T cells sorted from blood, taken in a trial of the OX40 agonist ivuxolimab. CDR3 loop: CASSPRQMANTEAFF. The CDR3 nucleotides are TGTGCCAGCTCACCCCGCCAGATGGCGAACACTGAAGCTTTCTTT.